This entry describes one TCR beta chain. The sample comes from a study of blood T cell repertoires in COVID-19. Study-wide background: PBMCs, B-cell-depleted T cells, or T cells provided the cDNA or gDNA that made up the material.

TCRdb's copy holds only in-frame clones and misses some; the assay was immunoSEQ multiplex PCR. Here the sample spans 55,000 to 60,000 clones, roughly 84% being singletons. The CDR3 runs to 13 residues. With 7 bases removed from V and 8 bases from J, the gap between germline ends came to 14 bases. Material: peripheral blood. The V call is TRBV12-3 or TRBV12-4, the J call TRBJ2-2; a possible D gene is TRBD1 (5 bases). This clonotype was sampled from a man between 35 and 55 years old with active COVID-19. CDR3 sequence reads: CASTLSGAGELFF. In DNA, the CDR3 is TGTGCCAGCACCCTTAGTGGGGCTGGGGAGCTGTTTTTT.